The present T cell receptor (beta chain) was sequenced within a study of monozygotic twins with cystic fibrosis (dated by TCRdb to the early 2020s). Describing the broader study: Approximately 3.3 micrograms of fragmented DNA went through 15 PCR cycles to produce barcoded libraries. On the day blood was drawn, the twins' weight-for-height and FEVPerc (FEV1 disease centile) were ranked against those of the 950 to 1,200 cohort participants. Data for three of the twin pairs had previously been reported in another context. Ten female and six male twin pairs, aged about 2.0 to 36.4 years (median roughly 9 years) and mostly children and adolescents, were included in the cohort. TCR beta repertoires were compared within and between 16 monozygotic twin pairs with cystic fibrosis so that genetic influence on V and J gene usage could be assessed.

Summary of the overall study and its limitations: Only a small cohort was studied, and no association of shared CDR3 numbers with age, concordance or disease severity was found. Nucleotide-identical clonotype sharing was significantly higher within monozygotic CF twin pairs than between unrelated CF individuals (P = 0.000026, Mann-Whitney). In 13 of 16 pairs, V gene usage most closely resembled the co-twin's, and the same held for J usage in 8 of 16 pairs, a pattern suggesting genetic constraints. Simpson clonality was generally low (median about 0.0087), suggesting a naive-dominated repertoire, with higher clonality in the most severely affected patients.

Following the manufacturer's instructions, the researchers used the immunoSEQ immune profiling system to amplify TCR beta CDR3 regions via multiplex PCR. An Illumina NextSeq system was used for sequencing. As for the authors' bioinformatics: Sequence data were processed on the immunoSEQ Analyzer platform, and clonality was calculated as the square root of Simpson's index of productive rearrangements. Similarity in V and J usage was measured by Jensen-Shannon distance, and OLGA was used to compute CDR3 generation probabilities. Shared CDR3 sequences were searched against the immuneACCESS database (August 2020) and VDJdb (December 2020). TCRdb's version of the immuneACCESS table is confined to in-frame rearrangements and falls short of the full clone set. An unresolved V gene accounts for under half of the shortfall where checked; the remainder is of unknown origin. V, J and clone size were drawn from that table, and D and trimming were deduced from the DNA. In this sample the table shows 25,000 to 35,000 clones, approximately 80% of which occur a single time. About 0.96% of the sample belongs to the ten largest clones.

The CDR3 holds 14 amino acids from the cysteine to the phenylalanine. This entry keeps only the CDR3 DNA: 42 bases, framed from base 1. The germline V gene supplies CDR1 MNHNS and CDR2 SASEGT. V and J are trimmed by 8 bases and 2 bases, and the gene matches miss 6 bases of the junction. On this clone: Its antigen is still unknown. The sample holds no much larger clone one base away, and base qualities are not on file.

The twin pairs came from the European Cystic Fibrosis Twin and Sibling Study Cohort, a cohort that recruited patients from 158 CF clinics across 14 European countries. Zygosity and CFTR genotype were verified in-house, and zygosity was tested by multiplex PCR of nine short tandem repeat loci. Peripheral blood was taken from each twin, and clinical parameters were recorded on the day of blood sampling. Phenol/chloroform extraction was used to isolate genomic DNA from peripheral blood cells, and the DNA was then kept in TE buffer at 4 degrees C. The source material was blood. The clonotype comes from a girl aged 2 to 9 with cystic fibrosis. Recombination connected TRBV6-1 to TRBJ1-1, and TRBD1 matches 9 of the central bases. CDR3 loop: CASVTGGFNTEAFF. Here is the DNA: TGTGCCAGCGTTACAGGGGGCTTTAACACTGAAGCTTTCTTT.